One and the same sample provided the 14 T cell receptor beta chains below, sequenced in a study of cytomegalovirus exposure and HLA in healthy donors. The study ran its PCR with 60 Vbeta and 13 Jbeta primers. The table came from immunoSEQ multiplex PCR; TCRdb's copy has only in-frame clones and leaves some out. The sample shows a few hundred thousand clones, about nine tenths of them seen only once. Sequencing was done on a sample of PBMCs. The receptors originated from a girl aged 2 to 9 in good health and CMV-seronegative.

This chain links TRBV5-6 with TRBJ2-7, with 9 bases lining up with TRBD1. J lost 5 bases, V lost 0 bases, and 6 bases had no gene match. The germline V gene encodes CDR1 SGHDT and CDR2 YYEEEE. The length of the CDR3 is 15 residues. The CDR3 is CASSLVGQGSHEQYF. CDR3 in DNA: TGTGCCAGCAGCTTGGTTGGACAGGGGTCGCACGAGCAGTACTTC. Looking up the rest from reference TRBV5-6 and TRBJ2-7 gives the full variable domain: DAGVTQSPTHLIKTRGQQVTLRCSPKSGHDTVSWYQQALGQGPQFIFQYYEEEERQRGNFPDRFSGHQFPNYSSELNVNALLLGDSALYLCASSLVGQGSHEQYFGPGTRLTVT.

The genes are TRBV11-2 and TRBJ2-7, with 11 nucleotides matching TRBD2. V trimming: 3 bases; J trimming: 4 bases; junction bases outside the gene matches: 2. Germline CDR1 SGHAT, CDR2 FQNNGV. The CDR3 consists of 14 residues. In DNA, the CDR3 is TGTGCCAGCAGCTTTACTAGCGGGAGTTACGAGCAGTACTTC. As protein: CASSFTSGSYEQYF.

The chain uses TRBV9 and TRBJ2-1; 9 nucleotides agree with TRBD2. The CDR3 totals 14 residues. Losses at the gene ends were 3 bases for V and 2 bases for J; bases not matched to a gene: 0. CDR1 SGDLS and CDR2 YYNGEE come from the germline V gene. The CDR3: CASSGTSAYNEQFF. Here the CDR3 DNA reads TGTGCCAGCAGCGGGACTAGCGCCTACAATGAGCAGTTCTTC.

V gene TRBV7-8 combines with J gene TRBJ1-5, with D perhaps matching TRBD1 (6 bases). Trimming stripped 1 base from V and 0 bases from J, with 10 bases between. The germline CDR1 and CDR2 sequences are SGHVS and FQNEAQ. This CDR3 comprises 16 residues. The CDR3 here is CASSLGTDLSNQPQHF. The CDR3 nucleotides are TGTGCCAGCAGCTTAGGGACAGACCTTAGCAATCAGCCCCAGCATTTT.

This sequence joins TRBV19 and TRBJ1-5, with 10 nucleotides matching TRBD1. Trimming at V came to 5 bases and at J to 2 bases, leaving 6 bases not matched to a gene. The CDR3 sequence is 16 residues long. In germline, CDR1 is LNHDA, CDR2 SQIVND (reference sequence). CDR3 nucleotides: TGTGCCAGTAGTGCTGACAGGGGGCTCGGCAATCAGCCCCAGCATTTT. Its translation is CASSADRGLGNQPQHF.

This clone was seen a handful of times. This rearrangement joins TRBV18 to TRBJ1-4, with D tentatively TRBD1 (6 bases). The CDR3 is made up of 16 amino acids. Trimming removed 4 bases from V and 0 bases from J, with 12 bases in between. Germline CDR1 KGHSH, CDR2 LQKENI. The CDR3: CASSQRTDATNEKLFF. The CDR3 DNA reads TGTGCCAGCTCACAACGGACAGACGCAACTAATGAAAAACTGTTTTTT.

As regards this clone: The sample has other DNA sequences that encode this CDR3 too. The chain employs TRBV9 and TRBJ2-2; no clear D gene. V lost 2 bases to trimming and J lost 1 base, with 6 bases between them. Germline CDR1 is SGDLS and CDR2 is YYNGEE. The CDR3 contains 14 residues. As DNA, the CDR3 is TGTGCCAGCAGCGTTGGGCAGAACACCGGGGAGCTGTTTTTT. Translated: CASSVGQNTGELFF.

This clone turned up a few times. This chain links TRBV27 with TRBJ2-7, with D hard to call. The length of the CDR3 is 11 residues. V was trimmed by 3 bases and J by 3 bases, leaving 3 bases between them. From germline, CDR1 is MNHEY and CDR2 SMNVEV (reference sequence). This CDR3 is CASSFNYEQYF. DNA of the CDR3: TGTGCCAGCAGTTTTAACTACGAGCAGTACTTC.

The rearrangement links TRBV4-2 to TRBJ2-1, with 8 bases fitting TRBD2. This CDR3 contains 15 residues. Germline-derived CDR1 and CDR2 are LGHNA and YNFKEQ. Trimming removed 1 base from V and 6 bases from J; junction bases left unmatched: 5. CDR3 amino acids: CASSQGGAGANEQFF. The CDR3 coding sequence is TGTGCCAGCAGCCAAGGGGGAGCGGGGGCCAATGAGCAGTTCTTC.

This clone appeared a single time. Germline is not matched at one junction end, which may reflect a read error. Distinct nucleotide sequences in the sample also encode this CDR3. In nucleotides, the CDR3 is TGCGCCAGCAGTGTCAGGACAGAGAACACTGAAGCTTTCTTT. It is translated as CASSVRTENTEAFF. V gene TRBV2 combines with J gene TRBJ1-1, with D possibly TRBD1 on 6 matching bases. Per the germline V gene, CDR1 is SNHLY and CDR2 is FYNNEI. The CDR3 runs to 14 residues.

The CDR3 reads CASSVTSGGNGELFF. The CDR3, as DNA: TGTGCCAGCAGCGTAACTAGCGGGGGCAACGGGGAGCTGTTTTTT. The chain employs TRBV9 and TRBJ2-2, with 11 bases that match TRBD2. The CDR3 is 15 amino acids. The germline V gene encodes CDR1 SGDLS and CDR2 YYNGEE. V lost 1 base and J lost 7; bases outside the gene matches: 3.

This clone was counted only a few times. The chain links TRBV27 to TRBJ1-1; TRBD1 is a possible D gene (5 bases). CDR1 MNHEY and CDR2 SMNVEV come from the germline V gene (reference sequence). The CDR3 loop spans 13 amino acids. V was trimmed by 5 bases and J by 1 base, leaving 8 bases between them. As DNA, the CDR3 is TGTGCCAGCAGTGTAGGGGCGAACACTGAAGCTTTCTTT. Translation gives CASSVGANTEAFF.

The CDR3 coding sequence is TGTGCCAGCAGTCAGACGGGACAGGGAAGGGAGACCCAGTACTTC. It yields the protein CASSQTGQGRETQYF. The chain combines TRBV27 with TRBJ2-5; 9 bases are a match to TRBD1. The CDR3 has 15 residues. V was pared by 5 bases and J by 5 bases, with 9 bases of the junction left unmatched. Germline CDR1 and CDR2: MNHEY and SMNVEV (reference sequence).

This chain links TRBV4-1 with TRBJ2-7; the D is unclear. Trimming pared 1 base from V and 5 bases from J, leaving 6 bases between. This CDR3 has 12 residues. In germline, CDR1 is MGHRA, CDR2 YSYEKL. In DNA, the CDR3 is TGCGCCAGCAGCCAAGTACCGGACGAGCAGTACTTC. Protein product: CASSQVPDEQYF.